Presented here are 21 T cell receptor beta chains from one specimen sequenced in a study of T cell responses to AZD1222 COVID-19 vaccine. Data came from immunoSEQ multiplex PCR; TCRdb stores just in-frame clones and leaves some out. The profile shows 95,000 to 150,000 clones, approximately 90% of them singletons. The sequencing here drew on peripheral blood, taken on day 0 of AZD1222 vaccination. These receptors came from an adult in good health.

CDR3 region: CASSETYNQPQHF. The CDR3 bases are TGTGCCAGCAGTGAAACATACAATCAGCCCCAGCATTTT. This chain joins TRBV6-4 and TRBJ1-5; D gene uncertain. The V gene's germline CDR1 is MRHNA and CDR2 SNTAGT. This CDR3 comprises 13 residues. With 3 bases removed from V and 3 bases from J, the gap between germline ends came to 6 bases.

V usage is TRBV18 and J usage is TRBJ1-4; D is unclear. Germline CDR1 is KGHSH and CDR2 is LQKENI. The CDR3 has 13 amino acids. V dropped 0 bases and J dropped 5 bases, with 4 bases sitting between them. DNA for the CDR3: TGTGCCAGCTCACCACCGGGAAATGAAAAACTGTTTTTT. This translates into CASSPPGNEKLFF.

The V gene is TRBV28, the J gene TRBJ1-2; the match to TRBD1 covers 7 bases. V lost 7 bases, J lost 4 bases, and 12 bases stayed unmatched. The CDR3 runs to 15 residues. Germline V lookup: CDR1 MDHEN, CDR2 SYDVKM. CDR3: CASNVSHRGSYGYTF. Here the CDR3 DNA reads TGTGCCAGCAATGTATCGCACAGGGGATCCTATGGCTACACCTTC.

The chain carries TRBV18 and TRBJ1-2; D is perhaps TRBD1 (5 bases). Looked up from germline, CDR1 is KGHSH and CDR2 is LQKENI. V was clipped by 3 bases and J by 5 bases, with 10 bases between them. The CDR3 consists of 13 residues. CDR3 sequence reads: CASSPRAGYGYTF. The CDR3 DNA follows: TGTGCCAGCTCACCTCGGGCAGGGTATGGCTACACCTTC.

This clone occurred once. CDR3 sequence (DNA): TGTGCCAGCAGTTACGACCGGACTGCTGGGTCAGGTGGCTACACCTTC. Protein: CASSYDRTAGSGGYTF. The chain employs TRBV6-5 and TRBJ1-2; no definite D call. The CDR3 has 16 residues. Trimming shortened V by 2 bases and J by 7 bases, and 20 bases separated the two germline ends. The germline V gene has CDR1 MNHEY and CDR2 SVGAGI.

The rearrangement links TRBV7-9 to TRBJ1-2; TRBD1 aligns across 11 bases. Germline-derived CDR1 and CDR2 are SEHNR and FQNEAQ (reference sequence). The length of the CDR3 is 14 residues. Trimming removed 1 base from V and 6 bases from J; junction bases left unmatched: 1. The CDR3 DNA reads TGTGCCAGCAGCTTAGTGGACAGGGGGCATGGCTACACCTTC. Translating it yields CASSLVDRGHGYTF.

This clone is a singleton in its sample. This rearrangement joins TRBV2 to TRBJ2-3; D remains unclear. The CDR3 length is 14 residues. Germline V gene lookup returns CDR1 SNHLY and CDR2 FYNNEI. Between the trimmed V and J ends, which lost 7 bases and 0 bases, there was a span of 11 bases. The CDR3 DNA follows: TGTGCCAGCATCGATCTTTCTAGCACAGATACGCAGTATTTT. It yields the protein CASIDLSSTDTQYF.

In DNA form, the CDR3 reads TGTGCCAGCAGCCAAGCCCCCCTGGACATTGGCTACACCTTC. This encodes CASSQAPLDIGYTF. The J gene is TRBJ1-2, the V gene TRBV3-1 (or the pseudogene TRBV3-2); a possible D gene is TRBD1 (5 bases). The length of the CDR3 is 14 residues. The germline V gene encodes CDR1 LGHDT and CDR2 YNNKEL (reference sequence). V was clipped by 1 base and J by 7 bases, with 13 bases between them.

The CDR3 DNA reads TGTGCCAGCAGCCGAAGGACAGGGGGAGAACCCCTCCACTTT. It is translated as CASSRRTGGEPLHF. The genes are TRBV14 and TRBJ1-6; 10 nucleotides match TRBD1. This CDR3 is built from 14 residues. After removal of 4 bases from V and 12 bases from J, the junction contained 6 bases not matched to a gene. Germline V lookup: CDR1 SGHDN, CDR2 FVKESK. Looking up the rest from reference TRBV14 and TRBJ1-6 gives the full variable domain: EAGVTQFPSHSVIEKGQTVTLRCDPISGHDNLYWYRRVMGKEIKFLLHFVKESKQDESGMPNNRFLAERTGGTYSTLKVQPAELEDSGVYFCASSRRTGGEPLHFGNGTRLTVT.

The chain couples TRBV18 to TRBJ2-5; D is possibly TRBD1 or TRBD2 (6 bases each). V was pared by 4 bases and J by 5 bases, with 20 bases between. Germline assignment: CDR1 KGHSH and CDR2 LQKENI. The CDR3 extends over 16 amino acids. In nucleotides, the CDR3 is TGTGCCAGCTCACTCACCGGGACAACTCGGGAGGAGACCCAGTACTTC. This gives the protein CASSLTGTTREETQYF.

V usage is TRBV12-5 and J usage is TRBJ1-4, with D perhaps matching TRBD1 (5 bases). CDR3 length equals 16 residues. With 2 bases removed from V and 8 bases from J, the gap between germline ends came to 18 bases. Germline values: CDR1 LGHNT, CDR2 FRNRAP. The CDR3 nucleotides are TGTGCTAGTGGTTTGAGTACGGCTCCCCGGGGGGAAAAACTGTTTTTT. Translated, it gives CASGLSTAPRGEKLFF.

The CDR3 sequence is CASSEGASYEQYF. The CDR3 DNA reads as TGCGCCAGCAGTGAAGGAGCTTCCTACGAGCAGTACTTC. J is TRBJ2-7 and V is TRBV10-2, with D uncertain. This CDR3 comprises 13 residues. Trimming stripped 3 bases from V and 1 base from J, with 7 bases between. Germline V gene lookup returns CDR1 WSHSY and CDR2 SAAADI.

This chain uses TRBV7-3 with TRBJ2-3; 7 bases match TRBD2. The J segment lost 0 bases and the V segment lost 5 bases, leaving 11 bases of the junction unmatched. The V gene's germline CDR1 is SGHTA and CDR2 FQGTGA. This CDR3 contains 17 residues. The CDR3 DNA sequence: TGTGCCAGCAGCCCTGGCCCACTAGCGTCGAGCACAGATACGCAGTATTTT. Its protein is CASSPGPLASSTDTQYF.

The chain employs TRBV10-3 and TRBJ2-1, with TRBD2 identical over 8 bases. The CDR3 totals 17 residues. The junction had 15 bases not matched to a gene; V was cut back by 5 bases and J by 6 bases. CDR1 and CDR2 from the germline V gene are ENHRY and SYGVKD. CDR3 loop: CAISPPYGTSGPNEQFF. The CDR3 nucleotides read TGTGCCATCAGTCCCCCCTATGGTACTAGCGGACCCAATGAGCAGTTCTTC.

This chain uses TRBV2 with TRBJ1-5, with 7 bases fitting TRBD1. This CDR3 is 16 amino acids long. The germline gives CDR1 SNHLY, CDR2 FYNNEI. J was trimmed by 2 bases and V by 6 bases; bases with no gene match: 10. The CDR3, as DNA: TGTGCCAGCAGACAGGGGTTAAAGCAGGGCAATCAGCCCCAGCATTTT. This translates into CASRQGLKQGNQPQHF.

V is TRBV7-4 and J is TRBJ2-7; D is possibly TRBD1 (5 bases). Deletions cut 5 bases from V and 2 bases from J, with 7 bases between. CDR3 length: 12 amino acids. The V gene's germline CDR1 is SGHVT and CDR2 SQSDAQ. The CDR3 loop is CASSTGTYEQYF. CDR3 nucleotide sequence: TGTGCCAGCAGCACAGGTACCTACGAGCAGTACTTC.

CDR3 DNA sequence: TGTGCCAGCAGCTTCAGGTCCCTCGAGGCGATCGGGGAGCTGTTTTTT. This sequence encodes CASSFRSLEAIGELFF. The chain has TRBV13 and TRBJ2-2; no reliable D call. This CDR3 comprises 16 residues. V gave up 3 bases and J gave up 7 bases, with 18 bases separating them. Germline values: CDR1 PRHDT, CDR2 FYEKMQ (reference sequence).

This sequence joins TRBV12-3 or TRBV12-4 and TRBJ1-1; D not resolved. V lost 3 bases, J lost 3 bases, and 8 bases lay in between. CDR3 length equals 13 residues. This CDR3 is CASSFSIDTEAFF. CDR3 bases: TGTGCCAGCAGTTTCAGTATCGACACTGAAGCTTTCTTT.

The chain is built from TRBV25-1 and TRBJ1-1, with D hard to call. CDR3 size: 14 residues. The germline V gene has CDR1 MGHDK and CDR2 SYGVNS. Trimming cost V 3 bases and J 4 bases, with 12 bases left between them. CDR3 nucleotides: TGTGCCAGCAGTGATATTTCTGGGAGCACTGAAGCTTTCTTT. This encodes CASSDISGSTEAFF.

The chain uses TRBV18 and TRBJ1-2; maybe TRBD1 (6 bases). Germline V gives CDR1 KGHSH, CDR2 LQKENI. V dropped 4 bases and J dropped 4 bases, with 10 bases sitting between them. This CDR3 has 13 residues. CDR3 nucleotides: TGTGCCAGCTCACTGGACAGTAGCTATGGCTACACCTTC. Translation: CASSLDSSYGYTF.

The genes are TRBV7-9 and TRBJ1-5, with D possibly matching TRBD1 (6 bases). Germline V CDR1 and CDR2: SEHNR, FQNEAQ (reference sequence). The CDR3 runs to 14 residues. V gave up 2 bases and J gave up 7 bases, with 12 bases separating them. CDR3 residues: CASSLSGGGQPQHF. CDR3 coding DNA: TGTGCCAGCAGCTTATCGGGGGGCGGGCAGCCCCAGCATTTT.